These 21 T cell receptor beta chains came from one sample sequenced in a study of regulatory T cells in long-lasting Graves disease. TCR beta libraries were built with iRepertoire HTBI primers and Arm-PCR of CDR3 regions. MiXCR was run by TCRdb on the multiplex PCR reads, yielding one entry per CDR3 protein. The repertoire holds over 200,000 distinct CDR3 sequences, with around 16% as singletons. Time point indicated: newly diagnosed GD, antithyroid drugs for less than 3 months. After RNA was extracted from PBMCs, the TCR library was made from it. Sequences were derived from peripheral blood mononuclear cells (PBMCs), sampled at new diagnosis, from a patient treated with antithyroid drugs. These receptors all come from a female donor with Graves disease.

The chain links TRBV12-3 or TRBV12-4 to TRBJ1-1; 10 positions agree with TRBD1. The V gene end was trimmed by 6 bases and the J gene end by 1 base; junction bases not matched to a gene: 2. CDR3 length: 14 amino acids. In DNA form, the CDR3 reads TGTGCCAGCAGGGGACAGGGGCGGAACACTGAAGCTTTCTTT. Its translation is CASRGQGRNTEAFF.

This clonotype was detected many times. The chain couples TRBV11-2 to TRBJ2-1; 13 nucleotides align to TRBD2. The germline V gene encodes CDR1 SGHAT and CDR2 FQNNGV. V shed 3 bases and J 9 bases; nucleotides not matched to a gene: 5. The CDR3 spans 15 residues. CDR3 nucleotide sequence: TGTGCCAGCAGCTTCGGACTAGCGGGAGATTTTGAGCAGTTCTTC. The encoded protein is CASSFGLAGDFEQFF.

In its sample, this clonotype was seen a few times. The V gene is TRBV4-1, the J gene TRBJ2-7, with D tentatively TRBD2 (6 bases). V was shortened by 6 bases and J by 3 bases, with 15 bases between the two germline ends. CDR1 and CDR2 from the germline V gene are MGHRA and YSYEKL. The length of the CDR3 is 14 residues. The CDR3 is CASSPHSGNYEQYF. The CDR3 coding sequence is TGCGCCAGCAGTCCCCATAGCGGTAACTACGAGCAGTACTTC.

The gene calls are TRBV20-1 and TRBJ2-4, with D uncertain. The CDR3 is made up of 14 amino acids. CDR1 DFQATT and CDR2 SNEGSKA come from the germline V gene (reference sequence). With 6 bases removed from V and 7 bases from J, the gap between germline ends came to 19 bases. In DNA form, the CDR3 reads TGCAGTGCGATATCTAGTGTCTCCGGGAACATTCAGTACTTC. Translation gives CSAISSVSGNIQYF.

The gene calls are TRBV12-3 or TRBV12-4 and TRBJ1-4; D may be TRBD1 (5 bases). V shed 7 bases and J shed 8 bases, with 20 bases lying between them. The CDR3 has 15 residues. The CDR3 region is CASTSPRAGEEKLFF. CDR3 bases: TGTGCCAGCACCTCCCCCAGGGCGGGAGAGGAAAAACTGTTTTTT.

This clonotype showed up just a few times. The CDR3 protein is CAWSPGTSRANEQFF. In DNA form, the CDR3 reads TGTGCCTGGAGTCCCGGGACTAGCCGAGCCAATGAGCAGTTCTTC. This chain connects TRBV30 to TRBJ2-1; TRBD2 agrees at 9 bases. This CDR3 is 15 amino acids long. Germline V gene sequence: CDR1 GTSNPN, CDR2 SVGIG (reference sequence). V was clipped by 2 bases and J by 6 bases; unmatched bases: 8.

The chain is built from TRBV12-3 or TRBV12-4 and TRBJ2-3; tentatively, D is TRBD2 (6 bases). The CDR3 is 15 residues long. The V end was cut by 10 bases, the J end by 2 bases, with 19 bases between. As DNA, the CDR3 is TGTGCCACCGCTTGGTCGGGGAGGAACACAGATACGCAGTATTTT. This encodes CATAWSGRNTDTQYF.

This clonotype appeared many times. This rearrangement joins TRBV28 to TRBJ2-7; possible D gene TRBD2, 6 bases. Germline CDR1 is MDHEN and CDR2 is SYDVKM. The length of the CDR3 is 14 residues. The ends were cut back, 7 bases at V and 0 bases at J, with 13 bases in the middle. CDR3 protein: CASNGAGFSYEQYF. As DNA, the CDR3 is TGTGCCAGCAATGGCGCGGGGTTCTCCTACGAGCAGTACTTC.

The chain recombines TRBV3-1 with TRBJ1-1; 10 bases agree with TRBD1. Germline V gives CDR1 LGHDT, CDR2 YNNKEL (reference sequence). V was clipped by 4 bases and J by 8 bases; unmatched bases: 1. This CDR3 region has 12 residues. CDR3 sequence reads: CASSPTGGEAFF. The CDR3 bases are TGTGCCAGCAGCCCGACAGGGGGCGAAGCTTTCTTT.

In its sample, this clonotype was seen many times. The J gene is TRBJ2-7, the V gene TRBV20-1; 8 bases line up with TRBD1. V lost 5 bases to trimming and J lost 3 bases; unmatched junction nucleotides: 18. The CDR3 is made up of 17 amino acids. Germline assignment: CDR1 DFQATT and CDR2 SNEGSKA (reference sequence). The CDR3 spells CSAPDRGQGLTYYEQYF. The CDR3 DNA is TGCAGTGCTCCCGACAGGGGCCAGGGTTTAACTTACTACGAGCAGTACTTC.

V is TRBV2 and J is TRBJ2-3, with TRBD2 identical over 9 bases. Trimming cost V 4 bases and J 6 bases; bases outside gene matches: 5. CDR3 length: 14 amino acids. Germline CDR1 SNHLY, CDR2 FYNNEI. CDR3 region: CASSGSGSFDTQYF. The CDR3 region has the DNA TGTGCCAGCAGTGGTAGCGGGAGTTTTGATACGCAGTATTTT.

This clonotype was counted ten times or more. The chain links TRBV30 to TRBJ2-7; D gene unclear. Trimming left V 2 bases short and J 2 bases short, with 16 bases between. The CDR3 contains 15 residues. CDR1 and CDR2 (germline): GTSNPN, SVGIG (reference sequence). The CDR3 nucleotides read TGTGCCTGGAGTCTACCGGGCCCTAGACCCTACGAGCAGTACTTC. It yields the protein CAWSLPGPRPYEQYF.

Comments on this clonotype: A much bigger clone sits one base away, suggesting this may be a read error. The chain joins TRBV6-2 or TRBV6-3 to TRBJ1-1, with D possibly TRBD1 on 5 matching bases. The length of the CDR3 is 13 residues. CDR1 and CDR2 from the germline V gene are MNHEY and SVGEGT. The V and J ends lost 11 bases and 1 base respectively, with 14 bases between them. The CDR3 protein is CACMDTRNTEAFF. DNA for the CDR3: TGTGCCTGCATGGACACGCGGAACACTGAAGCTTTCTTT.

This chain connects TRBV13 to TRBJ2-1; 10 positions match TRBD2. The V gene's germline CDR1 is PRHDT and CDR2 FYEKMQ (reference sequence). The V and J ends lost 3 bases and 2 bases, in that order; junction bases with no gene match: 1. The CDR3 covers 15 residues. CDR3 region: CASSFGTSAYNEQFF. The CDR3, as DNA: TGTGCCAGCAGCTTCGGGACTAGCGCCTACAATGAGCAGTTCTTC.

This clonotype has at least ten counts. The chain carries TRBV15 and TRBJ1-1; D call uncertain. Trimming stripped 0 bases from V and 1 base from J, with 6 bases between. The CDR3 extends over 14 amino acids. Germline V gives CDR1 LNHNV, CDR2 YYDKDF (reference sequence). The CDR3 coding sequence is TGTGCCACCAGCAGAGACCCAGGGAACACTGAAGCTTTCTTT. Residues: CATSRDPGNTEAFF.

This clonotype was picked up many times. The chain uses TRBV6-2 or TRBV6-3 and TRBJ2-3; D possibly corresponds to TRBD1 (6 bases). Germline CDR1 MNHEY, CDR2 SVGEGT. Between the trimmed V and J ends, which lost 6 bases and 2 bases, there was a span of 15 bases. CDR3 length: 15 amino acids. The DNA of the CDR3 is TGTGCCAGCAGCCCCGGACAGTTTGACACAGATACGCAGTATTTT. This codes for CASSPGQFDTDTQYF.

The chain recombines TRBV2 with TRBJ2-2; 14 bases are a match to TRBD2. The germline gives CDR1 SNHLY, CDR2 FYNNEI. With 6 bases clipped from V and 7 bases from J, the junction kept 4 bases outside the gene matches. The CDR3 contains 15 residues. The CDR3 sequence: CASSSGTSGSGELFF. The CDR3 DNA reads as TGTGCCAGCAGCTCCGGGACTAGCGGGAGCGGGGAGCTGTTTTTT.

This clonotype was observed at least ten times. J is TRBJ1-4 and V is TRBV19; D gene uncertain. Germline V gives CDR1 LNHDA, CDR2 SQIVND (reference sequence). The CDR3 is 15 amino acids. Trimming took off 7 bases at V and 0 bases at J, with 12 bases between the two ends. Written as DNA, the CDR3 is TGTGCCAGTATCGGCAGCCATACAACTAATGAAAAACTGTTTTTT. It codes for CASIGSHTTNEKLFF.

The sample holds many counts of this clonotype. This chain uses TRBV28 with TRBJ2-7, with TRBD2 identical over 8 bases. Losses at the gene ends were 5 bases for V and 3 bases for J; bases not matched to a gene: 3. The CDR3 spans 13 residues. Germline V gene data show CDR1 as MDHEN and CDR2 as SYDVKM. The DNA of the CDR3 is TGTGCCAGCAGTCCTAGCGGGCTCTACGAGCAGTACTTC. Encoded protein: CASSPSGLYEQYF.

This clonotype turned up a few times. This chain connects TRBV7-2 to TRBJ2-5; D not resolved. Per the germline V gene, CDR1 is SGHTA and CDR2 is FQGNSA. V lost 0 bases and J 3 bases, leaving 14 bases between the germline ends. This CDR3 has 16 residues. The CDR3 loop reads CASSLATAWGEETQYF. CDR3 DNA: TGTGCCAGCAGCTTAGCCACAGCATGGGGTGAAGAGACCCAGTACTTC.

In this sample, this clonotype turned up many times. A clone one base away is much larger, so this may be a read error. The conserved final phenylalanine or tryptophan is absent from the CDR3, which likely points to a read error. The chain carries TRBV7-2 and TRBJ1-2, with D tentatively TRBD1 (5 bases). Per germline, CDR1 SGHTA and CDR2 FQGNSA. The CDR3 has 14 residues. V lost 2 bases to trimming and J lost 4 bases, with 11 bases between them. DNA of the CDR3: TGTGCCAGCAGCTTATCGGGGCAGTTCTATGGCTACACCCTC. It is translated as CASSLSGQFYGYTL.